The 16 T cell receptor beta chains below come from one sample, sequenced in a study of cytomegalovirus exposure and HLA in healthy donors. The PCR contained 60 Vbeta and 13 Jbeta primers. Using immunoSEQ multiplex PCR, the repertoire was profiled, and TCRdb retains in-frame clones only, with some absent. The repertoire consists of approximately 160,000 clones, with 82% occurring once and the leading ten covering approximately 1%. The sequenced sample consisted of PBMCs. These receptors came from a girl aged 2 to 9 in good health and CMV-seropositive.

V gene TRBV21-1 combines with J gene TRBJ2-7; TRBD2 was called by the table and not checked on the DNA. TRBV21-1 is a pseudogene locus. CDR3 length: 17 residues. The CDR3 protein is CASSKAGGGQSSYEQYF. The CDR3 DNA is TGTGCCAGCAGCAAAGCAGGGGGGGGTCAGAGCTCCTACGAGCAGTACTTC.

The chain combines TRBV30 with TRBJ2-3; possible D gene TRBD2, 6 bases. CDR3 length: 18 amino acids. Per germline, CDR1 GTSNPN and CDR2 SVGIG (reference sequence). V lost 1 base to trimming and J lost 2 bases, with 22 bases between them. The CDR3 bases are TGTGCCTGGAGTGGCCGGGGGTGGCAGGTAAAACCCACAGATACGCAGTATTTT. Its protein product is CAWSGRGWQVKPTDTQYF.

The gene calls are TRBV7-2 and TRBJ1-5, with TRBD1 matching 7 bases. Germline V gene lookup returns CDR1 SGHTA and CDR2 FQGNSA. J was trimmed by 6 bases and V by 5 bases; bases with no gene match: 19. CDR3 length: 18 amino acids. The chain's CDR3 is CASSLRSPLGTASQPQHF. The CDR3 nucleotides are TGTGCCAGCAGCCTTAGGTCCCCTCTCGGGACAGCATCTCAGCCCCAGCATTTT.

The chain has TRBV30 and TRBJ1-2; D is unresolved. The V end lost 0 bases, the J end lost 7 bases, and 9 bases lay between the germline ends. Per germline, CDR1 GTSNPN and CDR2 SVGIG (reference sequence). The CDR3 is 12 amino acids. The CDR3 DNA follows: TGTGCCTGGAGTGTACTTGACTCTGGCTACACCTTC. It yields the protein CAWSVLDSGYTF.

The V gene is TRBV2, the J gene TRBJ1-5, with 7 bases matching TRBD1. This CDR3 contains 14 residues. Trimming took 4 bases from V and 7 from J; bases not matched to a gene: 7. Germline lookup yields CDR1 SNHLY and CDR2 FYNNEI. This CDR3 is CASSARQGWQPQHF. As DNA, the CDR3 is TGTGCCAGCAGTGCGAGACAGGGTTGGCAGCCCCAGCATTTT.

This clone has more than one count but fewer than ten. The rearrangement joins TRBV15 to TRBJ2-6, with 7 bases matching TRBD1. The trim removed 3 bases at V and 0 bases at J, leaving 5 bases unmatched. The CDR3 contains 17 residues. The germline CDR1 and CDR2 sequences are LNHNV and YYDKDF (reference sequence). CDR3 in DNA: TGTGCCACCAGCAGCGGGACAGCACTCTCTGGGGCCAACGTCCTGACTTTC. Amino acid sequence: CATSSGTALSGANVLTF. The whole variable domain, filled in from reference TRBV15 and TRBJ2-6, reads DAMVIQNPRYQVTQFGKPVTLSCSQTLNHNVMYWYQQKSSQAPKLLFHYYDKDFNNEADTPDNFQSRRPNTSFCFLDIRSPGLGDTAMYLCATSSGTALSGANVLTFGAGSRLTVL.

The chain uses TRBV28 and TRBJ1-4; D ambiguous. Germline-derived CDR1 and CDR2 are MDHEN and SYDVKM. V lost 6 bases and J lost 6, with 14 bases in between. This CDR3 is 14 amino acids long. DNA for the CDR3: TGTGCCAGCAGCCCCCGTTATATTTATGAAAAACTGTTTTTT. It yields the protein CASSPRYIYEKLFF.

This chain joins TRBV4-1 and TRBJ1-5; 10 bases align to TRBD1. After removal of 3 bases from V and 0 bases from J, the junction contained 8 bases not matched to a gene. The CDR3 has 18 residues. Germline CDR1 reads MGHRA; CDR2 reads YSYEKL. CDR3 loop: CASSHRTGGPLSNQPQHF. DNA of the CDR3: TGCGCCAGCAGCCACAGGACAGGGGGACCCCTTAGCAATCAGCCCCAGCATTTT.

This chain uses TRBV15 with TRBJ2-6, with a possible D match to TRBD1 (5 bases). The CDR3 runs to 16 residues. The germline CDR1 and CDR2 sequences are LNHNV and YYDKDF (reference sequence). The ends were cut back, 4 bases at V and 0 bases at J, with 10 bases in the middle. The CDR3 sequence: CATSTRQLSGANVLTF. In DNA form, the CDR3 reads TGTGCCACCAGCACGCGACAGCTCTCTGGGGCCAACGTCCTGACTTTC.

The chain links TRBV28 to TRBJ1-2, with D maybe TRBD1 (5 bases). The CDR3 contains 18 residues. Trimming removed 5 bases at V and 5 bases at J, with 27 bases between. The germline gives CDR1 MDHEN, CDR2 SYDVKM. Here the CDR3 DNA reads TGTGCCAGCAGTCGTTCAACGATTCGGGGGACCTCACGATATGGCTACACCTTC. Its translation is CASSRSTIRGTSRYGYTF.

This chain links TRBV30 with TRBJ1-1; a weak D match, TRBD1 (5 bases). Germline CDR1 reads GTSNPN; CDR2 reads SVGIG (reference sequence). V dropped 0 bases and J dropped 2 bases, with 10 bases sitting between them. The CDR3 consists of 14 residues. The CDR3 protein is CAWSVGAGNTEAFF. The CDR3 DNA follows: TGTGCCTGGAGTGTAGGGGCCGGAAACACTGAAGCTTTCTTT.

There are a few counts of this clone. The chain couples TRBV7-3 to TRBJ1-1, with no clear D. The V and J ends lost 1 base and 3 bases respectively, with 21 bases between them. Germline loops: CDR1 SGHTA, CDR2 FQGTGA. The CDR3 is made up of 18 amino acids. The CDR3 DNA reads TGTGCCAGCAGCTTAATATGGGAGAAGGGCAATATTTACACTGAAGCTTTCTTT. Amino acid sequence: CASSLIWEKGNIYTEAFF. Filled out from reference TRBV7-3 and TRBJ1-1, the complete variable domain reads GAGVSQTPSNKVTEKGKYVELRCDPISGHTALYWYRQSLGQGPEFLIYFQGTGAADDSGLPNDRFFAVRPEGSVSTLKIQRTERGDSAVYLCASSLIWEKGNIYTEAFFGQGTRLTVV.

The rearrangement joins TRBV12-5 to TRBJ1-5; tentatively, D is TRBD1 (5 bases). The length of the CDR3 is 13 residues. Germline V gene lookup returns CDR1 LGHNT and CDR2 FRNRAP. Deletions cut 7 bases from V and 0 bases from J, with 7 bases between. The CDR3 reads CASAGDSNQPQHF. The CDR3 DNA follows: TGTGCTAGTGCGGGGGATAGCAATCAGCCCCAGCATTTT.

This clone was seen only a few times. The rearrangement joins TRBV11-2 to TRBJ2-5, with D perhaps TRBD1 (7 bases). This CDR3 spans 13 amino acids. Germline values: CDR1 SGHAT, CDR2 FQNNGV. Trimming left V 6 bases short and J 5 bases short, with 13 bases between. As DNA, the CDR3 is TGTGCCAGCAGGTTGACAGGGAGGGAGACCCAGTACTTC. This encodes CASRLTGRETQYF.

CDR3 region: CASSPEQGAWQPQHF. The CDR3 DNA reads as TGTGCCAGCTCACCGGAACAGGGGGCCTGGCAGCCCCAGCATTTT. This sequence joins TRBV18 and TRBJ1-5, with 9 bases fitting TRBD1. The CDR3 totals 15 residues. The V and J ends lost 3 bases and 7 bases, in that order; junction bases with no gene match: 7. The germline gives CDR1 KGHSH, CDR2 LQKENI.

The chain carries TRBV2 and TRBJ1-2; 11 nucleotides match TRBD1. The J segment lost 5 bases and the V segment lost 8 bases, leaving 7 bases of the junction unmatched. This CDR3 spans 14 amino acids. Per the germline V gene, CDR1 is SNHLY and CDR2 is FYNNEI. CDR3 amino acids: CASGTGGSGYGYTF. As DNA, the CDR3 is TGTGCCAGCGGGACAGGGGGATCTGGTTATGGCTACACCTTC.